What follows is one T cell receptor beta chain and its context. In the original processing: Nucleated cell counts were estimated from reference gene primer amplification. Sequenced by immunoSEQ multiplex PCR; TCRdb stores in-frame clones only, minus some. The DNA gave D and trimming, while V, J and clone size come from that table. Here the sample spans 150,000 to 200,000 clones, around 92% being singletons. This sample is part of a study of blood T cell repertoires in COVID-19. Study-wide context: Material from acute and convalescent COVID-19 was sourced from the United States, Italy and Spain. The cDNA or gDNA used as material had been derived from T cells, B-cell-depleted T cells, or PBMCs.

The specimen was peripheral blood. The clonotype was recovered from a man in his 60s with acute or convalescent COVID-19.

CDR3: CASRDSSRSSYGYTF. The CDR3 nucleotides are TGTGCCAGCAGGGACAGTTCAAGAAGTTCCTATGGCTACACCTTC. The V call is TRBV27, the J call TRBJ1-2, with D tentatively TRBD1 (6 bases). The CDR3 runs to 15 residues. Trimming removed 6 bases at V and 4 bases at J, with 18 bases between. The V gene's germline CDR1 is MNHEY and CDR2 SMNVEV (reference sequence).